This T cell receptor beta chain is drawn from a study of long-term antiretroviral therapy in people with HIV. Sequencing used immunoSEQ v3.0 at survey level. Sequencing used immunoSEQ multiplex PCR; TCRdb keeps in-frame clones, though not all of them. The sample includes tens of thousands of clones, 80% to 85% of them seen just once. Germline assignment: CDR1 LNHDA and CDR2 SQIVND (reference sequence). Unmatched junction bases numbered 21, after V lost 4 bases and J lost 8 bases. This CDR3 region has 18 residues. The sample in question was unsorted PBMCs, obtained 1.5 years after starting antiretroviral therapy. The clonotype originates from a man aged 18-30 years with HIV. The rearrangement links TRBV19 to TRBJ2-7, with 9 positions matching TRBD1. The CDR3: CASSTQHGQGTQLVKQYF. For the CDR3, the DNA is TGTGCCAGTAGTACTCAACACGGACAGGGGACGCAGTTGGTTAAGCAGTACTTC.